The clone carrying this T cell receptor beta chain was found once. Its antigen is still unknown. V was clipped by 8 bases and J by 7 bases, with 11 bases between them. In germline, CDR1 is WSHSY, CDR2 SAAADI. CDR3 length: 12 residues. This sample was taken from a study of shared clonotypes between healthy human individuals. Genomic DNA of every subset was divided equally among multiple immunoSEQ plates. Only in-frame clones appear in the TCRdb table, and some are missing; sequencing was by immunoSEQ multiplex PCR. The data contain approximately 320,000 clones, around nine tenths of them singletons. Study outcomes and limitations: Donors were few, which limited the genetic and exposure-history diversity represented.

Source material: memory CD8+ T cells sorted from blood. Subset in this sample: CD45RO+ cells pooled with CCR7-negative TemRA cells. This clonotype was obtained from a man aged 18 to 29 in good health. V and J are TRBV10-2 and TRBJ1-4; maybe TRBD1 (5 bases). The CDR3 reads CASSGPREKLFF. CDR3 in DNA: TGCGCCAGCTCGGGGCCTCGTGAAAAACTGTTTTTT.